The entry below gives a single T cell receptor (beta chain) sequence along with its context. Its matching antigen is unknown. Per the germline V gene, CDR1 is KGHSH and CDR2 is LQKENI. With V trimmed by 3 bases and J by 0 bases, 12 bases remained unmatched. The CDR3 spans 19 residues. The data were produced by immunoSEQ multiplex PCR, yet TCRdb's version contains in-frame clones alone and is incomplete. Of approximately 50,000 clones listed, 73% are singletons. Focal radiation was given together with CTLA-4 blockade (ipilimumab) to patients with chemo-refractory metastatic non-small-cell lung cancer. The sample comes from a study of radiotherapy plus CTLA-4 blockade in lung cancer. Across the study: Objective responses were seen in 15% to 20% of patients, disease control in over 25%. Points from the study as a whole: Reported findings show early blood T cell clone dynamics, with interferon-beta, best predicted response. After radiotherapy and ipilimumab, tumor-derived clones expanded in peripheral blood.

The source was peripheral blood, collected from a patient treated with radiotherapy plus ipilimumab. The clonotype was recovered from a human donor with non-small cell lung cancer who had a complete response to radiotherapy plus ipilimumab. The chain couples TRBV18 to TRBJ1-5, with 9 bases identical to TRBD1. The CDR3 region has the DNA TGTGCCAGCTCACCGGGACAGGGAAGGGCCCTAAATAGCAATCAGCCCCAGCATTTT. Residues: CASSPGQGRALNSNQPQHF.